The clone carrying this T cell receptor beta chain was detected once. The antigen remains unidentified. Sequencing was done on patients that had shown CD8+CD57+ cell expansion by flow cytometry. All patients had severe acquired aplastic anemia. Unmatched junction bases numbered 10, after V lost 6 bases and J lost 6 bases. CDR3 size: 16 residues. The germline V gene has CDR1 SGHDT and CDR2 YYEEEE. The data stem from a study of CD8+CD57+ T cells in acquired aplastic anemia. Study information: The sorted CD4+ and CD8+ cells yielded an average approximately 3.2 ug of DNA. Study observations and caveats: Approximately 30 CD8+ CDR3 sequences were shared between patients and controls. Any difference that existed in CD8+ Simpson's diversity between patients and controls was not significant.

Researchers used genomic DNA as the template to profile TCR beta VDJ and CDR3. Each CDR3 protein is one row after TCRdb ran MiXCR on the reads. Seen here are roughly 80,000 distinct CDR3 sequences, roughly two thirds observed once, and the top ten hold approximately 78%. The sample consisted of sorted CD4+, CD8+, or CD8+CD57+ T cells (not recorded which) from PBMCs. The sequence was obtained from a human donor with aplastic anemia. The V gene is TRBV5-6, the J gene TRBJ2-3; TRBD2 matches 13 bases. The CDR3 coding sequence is TGTGCCAGCACCGATGTGACTAGCGGGGGGTCGGATACGCAGTATTTT. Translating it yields CASTDVTSGGSDTQYF. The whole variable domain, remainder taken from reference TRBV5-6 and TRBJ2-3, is DAGVTQSPTHLIKTRGQQVTLRCSPKSGHDTVSWYQQALGQGPQFIFQYYEEEERQRGNFPDRFSGHQFPNYSSELNVNALLLGDSALYLCASTDVTSGGSDTQYFGPGTRLTVL.